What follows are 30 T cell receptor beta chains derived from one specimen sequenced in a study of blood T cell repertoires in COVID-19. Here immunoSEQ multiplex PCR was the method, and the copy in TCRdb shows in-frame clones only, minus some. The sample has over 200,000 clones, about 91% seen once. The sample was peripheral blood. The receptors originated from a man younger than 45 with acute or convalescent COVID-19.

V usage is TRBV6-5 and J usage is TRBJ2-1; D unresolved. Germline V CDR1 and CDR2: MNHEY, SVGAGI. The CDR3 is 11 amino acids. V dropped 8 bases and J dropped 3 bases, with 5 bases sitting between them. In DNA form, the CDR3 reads TGTGCCAGCGAGGACTACAATGAGCAGTTCTTC. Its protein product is CASEDYNEQFF.

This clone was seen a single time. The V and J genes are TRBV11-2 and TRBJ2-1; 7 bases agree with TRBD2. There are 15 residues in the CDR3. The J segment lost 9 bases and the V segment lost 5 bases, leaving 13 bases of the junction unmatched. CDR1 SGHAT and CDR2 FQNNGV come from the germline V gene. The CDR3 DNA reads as TGTGCCAGCAGCCTCAGCGGGACCTCGTTCAGTGAGCAGTTCTTC. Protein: CASSLSGTSFSEQFF.

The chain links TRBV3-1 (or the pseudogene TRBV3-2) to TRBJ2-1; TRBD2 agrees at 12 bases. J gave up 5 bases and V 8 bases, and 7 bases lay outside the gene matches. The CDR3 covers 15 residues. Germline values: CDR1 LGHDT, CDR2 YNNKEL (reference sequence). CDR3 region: CASRLAGGPNNEQFF. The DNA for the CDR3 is TGTGCCAGCCGTCTAGCGGGGGGGCCAAACAATGAGCAGTTCTTC.

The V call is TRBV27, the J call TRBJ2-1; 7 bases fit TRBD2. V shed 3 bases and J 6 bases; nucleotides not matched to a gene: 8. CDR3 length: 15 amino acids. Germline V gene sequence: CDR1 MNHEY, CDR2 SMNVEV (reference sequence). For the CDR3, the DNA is TGTGCCAGCAGTTTTCTGGGAGGGGTGCGCAATGAGCAGTTCTTC. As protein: CASSFLGGVRNEQFF.

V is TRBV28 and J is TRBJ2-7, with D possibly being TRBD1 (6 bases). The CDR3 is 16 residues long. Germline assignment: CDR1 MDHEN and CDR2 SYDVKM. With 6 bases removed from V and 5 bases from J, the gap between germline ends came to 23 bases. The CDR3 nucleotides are TGTGCCAGCAGGGTGTTGATGGGGCCAGGGGTCCACGAGCAGTACTTC. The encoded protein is CASRVLMGPGVHEQYF. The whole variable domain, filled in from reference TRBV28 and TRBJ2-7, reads DVKVTQSSRYLVKRTGEKVFLECVQDMDHENMFWYRQDPGLGLRLIYFSYDVKMKEKGDIPEGYSVSREKKERFSLILESASTNQTSMYLCASRVLMGPGVHEQYFGPGTRLTVT.

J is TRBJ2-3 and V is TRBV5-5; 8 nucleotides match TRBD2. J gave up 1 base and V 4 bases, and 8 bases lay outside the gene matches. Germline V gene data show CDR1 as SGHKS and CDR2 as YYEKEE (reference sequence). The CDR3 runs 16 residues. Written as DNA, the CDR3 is TGTGCCAGCAGCACCAAACTAGCGGCCCGCACAGATACGCAGTATTTT. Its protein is CASSTKLAARTDTQYF. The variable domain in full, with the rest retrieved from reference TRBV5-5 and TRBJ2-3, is DAGVTQSPTHLIKTRGQQVTLRCSPISGHKSVSWYQQVLGQGPQFIFQYYEKEERGRGNFPDRFSARQFPNYSSELNVNALLLGDSALYLCASSTKLAARTDTQYFGPGTRLTVL.

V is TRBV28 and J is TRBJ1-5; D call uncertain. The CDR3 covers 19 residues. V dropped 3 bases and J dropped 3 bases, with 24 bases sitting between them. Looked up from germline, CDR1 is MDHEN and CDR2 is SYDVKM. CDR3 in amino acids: CASSFGAGRAGNPNQPQHF. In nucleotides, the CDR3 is TGTGCCAGCAGTTTCGGCGCCGGACGTGCGGGAAATCCCAATCAGCCCCAGCATTTT.

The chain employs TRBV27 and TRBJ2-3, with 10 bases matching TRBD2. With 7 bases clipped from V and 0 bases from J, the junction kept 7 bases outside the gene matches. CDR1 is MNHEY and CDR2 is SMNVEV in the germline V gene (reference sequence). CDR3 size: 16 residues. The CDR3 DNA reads TGTGCCAGCACCACGAGCGGGAGGGCTAGCACAGATACGCAGTATTTT. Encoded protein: CASTTSGRASTDTQYF.

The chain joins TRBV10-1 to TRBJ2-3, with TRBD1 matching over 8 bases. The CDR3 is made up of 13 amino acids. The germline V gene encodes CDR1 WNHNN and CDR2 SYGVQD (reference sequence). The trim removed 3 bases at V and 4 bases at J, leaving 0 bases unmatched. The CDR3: CASSDRGPDTQYF. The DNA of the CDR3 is TGCGCCAGCAGTGACAGGGGGCCAGATACGCAGTATTTT.

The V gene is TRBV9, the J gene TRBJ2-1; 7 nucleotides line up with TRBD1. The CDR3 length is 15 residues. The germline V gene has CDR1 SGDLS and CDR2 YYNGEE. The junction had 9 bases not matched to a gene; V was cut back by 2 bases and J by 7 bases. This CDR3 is CASSVLGTVTNEQFF. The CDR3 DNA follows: TGTGCCAGCAGCGTCCTGGGGACAGTGACAAATGAGCAGTTCTTC.

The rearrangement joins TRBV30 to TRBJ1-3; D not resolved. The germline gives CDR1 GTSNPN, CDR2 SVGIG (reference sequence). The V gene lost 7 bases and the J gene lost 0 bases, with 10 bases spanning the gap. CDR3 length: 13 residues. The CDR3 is CASPSVSGNTIYF. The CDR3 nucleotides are TGTGCCTCCCCGTCCGTCTCTGGAAACACCATATATTTT.

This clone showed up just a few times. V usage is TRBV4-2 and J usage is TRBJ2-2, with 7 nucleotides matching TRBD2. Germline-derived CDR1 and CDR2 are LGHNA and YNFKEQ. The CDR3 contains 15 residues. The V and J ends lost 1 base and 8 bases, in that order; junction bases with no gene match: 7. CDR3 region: CASSQGSGTRGELFF. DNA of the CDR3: TGTGCCAGCAGCCAAGGAAGCGGGACGCGGGGGGAGCTGTTTTTT.

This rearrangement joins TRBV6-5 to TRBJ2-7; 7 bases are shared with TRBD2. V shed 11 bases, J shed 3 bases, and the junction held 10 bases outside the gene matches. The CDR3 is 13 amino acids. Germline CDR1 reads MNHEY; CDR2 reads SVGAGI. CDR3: CAQTVLADYEQYF. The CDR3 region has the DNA TGTGCCCAGACGGTTCTAGCGGACTACGAGCAGTACTTC.

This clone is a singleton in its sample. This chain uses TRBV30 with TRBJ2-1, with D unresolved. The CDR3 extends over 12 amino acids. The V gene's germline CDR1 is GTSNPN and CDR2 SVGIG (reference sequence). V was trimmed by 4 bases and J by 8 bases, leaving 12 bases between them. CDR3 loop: CAWNGGADEQFF. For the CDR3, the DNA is TGTGCCTGGAACGGCGGCGCGGATGAGCAGTTCTTC.

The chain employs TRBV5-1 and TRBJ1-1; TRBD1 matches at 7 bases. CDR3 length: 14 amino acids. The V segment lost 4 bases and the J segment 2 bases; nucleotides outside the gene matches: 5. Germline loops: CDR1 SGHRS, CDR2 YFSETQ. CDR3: CASSLDRANTEAFF. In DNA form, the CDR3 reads TGCGCCAGCAGCCTCGACAGGGCCAACACTGAAGCTTTCTTT.

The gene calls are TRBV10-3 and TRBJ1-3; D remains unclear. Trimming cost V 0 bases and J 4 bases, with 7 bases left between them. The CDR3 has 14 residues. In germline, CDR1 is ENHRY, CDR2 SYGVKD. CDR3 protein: CAISESTIGNTIYF. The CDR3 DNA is TGTGCCATCAGTGAGTCGACAATAGGAAACACCATATATTTT.

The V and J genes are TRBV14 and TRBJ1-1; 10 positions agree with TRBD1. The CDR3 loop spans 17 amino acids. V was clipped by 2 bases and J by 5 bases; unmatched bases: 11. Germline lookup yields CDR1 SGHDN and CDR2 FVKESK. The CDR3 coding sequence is TGTGCCAGCAGCCAACCTATCGACAGGGGGCATGAAACTGAAGCTTTCTTT. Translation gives CASSQPIDRGHETEAFF.

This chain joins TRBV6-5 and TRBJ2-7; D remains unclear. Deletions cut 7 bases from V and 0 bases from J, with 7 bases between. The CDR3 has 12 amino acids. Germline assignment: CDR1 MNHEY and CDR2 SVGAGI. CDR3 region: CASKRYSYEQYF. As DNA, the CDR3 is TGTGCCAGCAAGAGGTACTCCTACGAGCAGTACTTC.

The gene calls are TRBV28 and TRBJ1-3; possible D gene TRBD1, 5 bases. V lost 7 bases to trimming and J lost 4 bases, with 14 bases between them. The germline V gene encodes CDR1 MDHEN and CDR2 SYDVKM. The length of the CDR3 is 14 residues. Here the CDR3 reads CASKPGSLGNTIYF. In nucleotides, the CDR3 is TGTGCCAGCAAACCAGGGTCGTTGGGAAACACCATATATTTT. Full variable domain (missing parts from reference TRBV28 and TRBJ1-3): DVKVTQSSRYLVKRTGEKVFLECVQDMDHENMFWYRQDPGLGLRLIYFSYDVKMKEKGDIPEGYSVSREKKERFSLILESASTNQTSMYLCASKPGSLGNTIYFGEGSWLTVV.

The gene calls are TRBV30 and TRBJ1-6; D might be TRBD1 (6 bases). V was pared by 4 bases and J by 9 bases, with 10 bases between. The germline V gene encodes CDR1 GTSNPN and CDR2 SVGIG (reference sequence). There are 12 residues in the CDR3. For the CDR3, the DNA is TGTGCCTGGACACCAGGGGCTTCACCCCTCCACTTT. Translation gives CAWTPGASPLHF.

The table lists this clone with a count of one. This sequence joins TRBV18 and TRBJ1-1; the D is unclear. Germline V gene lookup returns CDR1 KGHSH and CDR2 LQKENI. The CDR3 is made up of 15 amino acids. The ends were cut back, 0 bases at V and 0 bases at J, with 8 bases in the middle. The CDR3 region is CASSPPDKLNTEAFF. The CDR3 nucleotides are TGTGCCAGCTCACCACCCGATAAGCTGAACACTGAAGCTTTCTTT.

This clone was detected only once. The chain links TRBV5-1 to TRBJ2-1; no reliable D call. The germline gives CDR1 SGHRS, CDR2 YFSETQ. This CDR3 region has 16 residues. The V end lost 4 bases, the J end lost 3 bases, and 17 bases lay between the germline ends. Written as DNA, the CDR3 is TGCGCCAGCAGCCCCGCGGATAGACGGTACTACAATGAGCAGTTCTTC. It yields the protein CASSPADRRYYNEQFF. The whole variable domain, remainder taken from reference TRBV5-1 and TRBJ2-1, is KAGVTQTPRYLIKTRGQQVTLSCSPISGHRSVSWYQQTPGQGLQFLFEYFSETQRNKGNFPGRFSGRQFSNSRSEMNVSTLELGDSALYLCASSPADRRYYNEQFFGPGTRLTVL.

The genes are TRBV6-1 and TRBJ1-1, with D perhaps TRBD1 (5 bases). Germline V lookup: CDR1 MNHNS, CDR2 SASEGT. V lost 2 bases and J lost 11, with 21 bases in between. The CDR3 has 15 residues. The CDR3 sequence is CASSERSRVGGRAFF. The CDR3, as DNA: TGTGCCAGCAGTGAACGGTCCAGGGTGGGTGGTCGGGCTTTCTTT.

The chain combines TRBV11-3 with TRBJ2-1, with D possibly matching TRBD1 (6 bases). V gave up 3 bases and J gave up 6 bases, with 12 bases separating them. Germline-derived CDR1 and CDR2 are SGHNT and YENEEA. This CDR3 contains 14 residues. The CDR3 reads CASSFRGRGNEQFF. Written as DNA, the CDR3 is TGTGCCAGCAGCTTCAGGGGTCGAGGCAATGAGCAGTTCTTC.

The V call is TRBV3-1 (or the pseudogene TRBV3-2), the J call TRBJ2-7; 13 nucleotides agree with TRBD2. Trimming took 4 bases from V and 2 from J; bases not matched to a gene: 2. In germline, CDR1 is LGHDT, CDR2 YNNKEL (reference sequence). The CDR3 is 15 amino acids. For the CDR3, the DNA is TGTGCCAGCAGCCCCGGACTAGCGGGAGCCTACGAGCAGTACTTC. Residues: CASSPGLAGAYEQYF.

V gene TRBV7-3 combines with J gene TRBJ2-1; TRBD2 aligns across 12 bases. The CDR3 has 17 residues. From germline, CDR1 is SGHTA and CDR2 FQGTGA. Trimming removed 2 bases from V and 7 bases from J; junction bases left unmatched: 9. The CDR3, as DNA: TGTGCCAGCAGCTTATATTTTCGGACTAGCGGGAAAAATGAGCAGTTCTTC. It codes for CASSLYFRTSGKNEQFF. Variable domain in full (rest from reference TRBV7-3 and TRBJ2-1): GAGVSQTPSNKVTEKGKYVELRCDPISGHTALYWYRQSLGQGPEFLIYFQGTGAADDSGLPNDRFFAVRPEGSVSTLKIQRTERGDSAVYLCASSLYFRTSGKNEQFFGPGTRLTVL.

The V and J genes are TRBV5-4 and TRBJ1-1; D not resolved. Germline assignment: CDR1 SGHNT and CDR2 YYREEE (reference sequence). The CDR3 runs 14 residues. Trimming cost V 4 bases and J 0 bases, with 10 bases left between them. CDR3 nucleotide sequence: TGTGCCAGCAGCCCCGGAACAGTGAACACTGAAGCTTTCTTT. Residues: CASSPGTVNTEAFF.

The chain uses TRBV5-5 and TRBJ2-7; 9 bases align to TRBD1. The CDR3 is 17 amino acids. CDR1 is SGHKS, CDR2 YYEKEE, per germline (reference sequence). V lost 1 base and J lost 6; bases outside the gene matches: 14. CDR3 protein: CASSLPGTGLLTREQYF. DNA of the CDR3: TGTGCCAGCAGCTTGCCCGGGACAGGGCTGTTAACTCGCGAGCAGTACTTC.

CDR3 coding DNA: TGTGCCAGCAGCTTATACCGGGACAGGGTACCTGGAAACACCATATATTTT. It encodes CASSLYRDRVPGNTIYF. The rearrangement joins TRBV7-6 to TRBJ1-3; 9 nucleotides line up with TRBD1. The CDR3 loop spans 17 amino acids. The V gene end was trimmed by 2 bases and the J gene end by 2 bases; junction bases not matched to a gene: 7. Germline values: CDR1 SGHVS, CDR2 FNYEAQ.

CDR3 in amino acids: CASILSGGTDTQYF. Here the CDR3 DNA reads TGTGCCAGCATTTTAAGCGGGGGCACAGATACGCAGTATTTT. The rearrangement links TRBV6-5 to TRBJ2-3; 7 bases fit TRBD2. This CDR3 is built from 14 residues. CDR1 is MNHEY, CDR2 SVGAGI, per germline. V trimming: 7 bases; J trimming: 1 base; junction bases outside the gene matches: 5.